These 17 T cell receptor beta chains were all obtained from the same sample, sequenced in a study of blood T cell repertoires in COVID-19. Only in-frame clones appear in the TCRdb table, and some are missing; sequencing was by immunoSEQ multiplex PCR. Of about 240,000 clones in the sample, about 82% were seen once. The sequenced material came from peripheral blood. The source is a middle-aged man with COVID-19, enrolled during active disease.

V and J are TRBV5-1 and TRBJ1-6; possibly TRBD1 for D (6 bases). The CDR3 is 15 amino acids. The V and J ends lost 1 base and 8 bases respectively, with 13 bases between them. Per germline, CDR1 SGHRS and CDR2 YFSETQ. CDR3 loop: CASSLLQGMDSPLHF. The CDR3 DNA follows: TGCGCCAGCAGCTTGTTACAGGGAATGGATTCACCCCTCCACTTT.

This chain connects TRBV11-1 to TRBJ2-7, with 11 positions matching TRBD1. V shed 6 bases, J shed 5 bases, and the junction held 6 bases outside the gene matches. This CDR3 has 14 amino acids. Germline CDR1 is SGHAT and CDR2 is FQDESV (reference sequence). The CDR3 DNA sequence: TGTGCCAGCAGTCCCGGGACAGGGGGAAACGAGCAGTACTTC. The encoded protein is CASSPGTGGNEQYF. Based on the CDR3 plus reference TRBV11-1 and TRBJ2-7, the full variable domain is EAEVAQSPRYKITEKSQAVAFWCDPISGHATLYWYRQILGQGPELLVQFQDESVVDDSQLPKDRFSAERLKGVDSTLKIQPAELGDSAMYLCASSPGTGGNEQYFGPGTRLTVT.

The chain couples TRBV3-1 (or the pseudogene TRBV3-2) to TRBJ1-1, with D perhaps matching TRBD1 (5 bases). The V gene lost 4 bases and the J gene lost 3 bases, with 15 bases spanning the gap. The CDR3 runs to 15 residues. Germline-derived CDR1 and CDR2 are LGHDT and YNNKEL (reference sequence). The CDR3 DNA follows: TGTGCCAGCAGCCTCCAAGGGGCGGGGGACACTGAAGCTTTCTTT. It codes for CASSLQGAGDTEAFF.

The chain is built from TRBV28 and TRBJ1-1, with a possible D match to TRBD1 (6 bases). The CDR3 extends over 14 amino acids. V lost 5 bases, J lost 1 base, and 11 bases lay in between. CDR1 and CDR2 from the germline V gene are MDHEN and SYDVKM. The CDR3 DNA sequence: TGTGCCAGCAGTGGGGACACCCGGAACACTGAAGCTTTCTTT. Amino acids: CASSGDTRNTEAFF.

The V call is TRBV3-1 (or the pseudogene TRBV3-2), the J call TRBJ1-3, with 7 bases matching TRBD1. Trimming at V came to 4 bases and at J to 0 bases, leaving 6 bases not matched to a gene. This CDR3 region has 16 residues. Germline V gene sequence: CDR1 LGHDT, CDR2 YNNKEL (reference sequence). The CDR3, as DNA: TGTGCCAGCAGCCCGGGACAGCTCACCTCTGGAAACACCATATATTTT. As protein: CASSPGQLTSGNTIYF.

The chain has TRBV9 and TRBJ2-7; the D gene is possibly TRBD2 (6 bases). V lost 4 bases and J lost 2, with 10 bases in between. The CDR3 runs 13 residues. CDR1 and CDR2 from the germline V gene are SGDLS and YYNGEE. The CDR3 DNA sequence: TGTGCCAGCAGCCCCCGCGGGGCCTACGAGCAGTACTTC. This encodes CASSPRGAYEQYF.

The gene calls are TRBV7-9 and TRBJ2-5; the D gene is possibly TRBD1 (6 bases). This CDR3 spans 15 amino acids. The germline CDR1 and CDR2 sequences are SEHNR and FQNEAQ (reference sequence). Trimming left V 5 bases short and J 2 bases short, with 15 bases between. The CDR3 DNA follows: TGTGCCAGCAGCCCAAACAGGGTAGCACAAGAGACCCAGTACTTC. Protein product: CASSPNRVAQETQYF.

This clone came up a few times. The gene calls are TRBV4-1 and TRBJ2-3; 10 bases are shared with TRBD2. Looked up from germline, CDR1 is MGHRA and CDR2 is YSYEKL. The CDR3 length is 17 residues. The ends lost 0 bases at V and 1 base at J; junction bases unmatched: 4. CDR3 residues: CASSQERSGGGTDTQYF. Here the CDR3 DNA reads TGCGCCAGCAGCCAAGAGAGGAGCGGGGGGGGCACAGATACGCAGTATTTT.

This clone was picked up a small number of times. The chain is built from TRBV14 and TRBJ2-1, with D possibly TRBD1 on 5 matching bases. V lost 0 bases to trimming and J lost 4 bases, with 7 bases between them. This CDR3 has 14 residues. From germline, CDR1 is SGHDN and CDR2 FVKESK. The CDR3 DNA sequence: TGTGCCAGCAGCCAAGATTCAGGGTACAATGAGCAGTTCTTC. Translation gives CASSQDSGYNEQFF.

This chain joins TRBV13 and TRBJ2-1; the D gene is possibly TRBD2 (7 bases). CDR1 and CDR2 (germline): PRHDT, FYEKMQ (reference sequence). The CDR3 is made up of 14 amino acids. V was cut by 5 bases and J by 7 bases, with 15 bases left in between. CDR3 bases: TGTGCCAGCAGCCGGGTACGGGGGGCGAATGAGCAGTTCTTC. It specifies CASSRVRGANEQFF.

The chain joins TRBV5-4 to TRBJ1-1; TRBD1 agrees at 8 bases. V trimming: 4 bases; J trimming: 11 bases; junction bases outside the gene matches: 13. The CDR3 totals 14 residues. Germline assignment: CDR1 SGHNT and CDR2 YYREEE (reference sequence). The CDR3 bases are TGTGCCAGCAGCCCCGGACAGGGTCGGGGGTGGGCTTTCTTT. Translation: CASSPGQGRGWAFF.

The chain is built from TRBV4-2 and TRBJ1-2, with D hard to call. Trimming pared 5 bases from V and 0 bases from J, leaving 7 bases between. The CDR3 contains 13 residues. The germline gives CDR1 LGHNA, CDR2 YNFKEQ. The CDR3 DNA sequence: TGTGCCAGCAGCACCCAGGCTAACTATGGCTACACCTTC. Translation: CASSTQANYGYTF.

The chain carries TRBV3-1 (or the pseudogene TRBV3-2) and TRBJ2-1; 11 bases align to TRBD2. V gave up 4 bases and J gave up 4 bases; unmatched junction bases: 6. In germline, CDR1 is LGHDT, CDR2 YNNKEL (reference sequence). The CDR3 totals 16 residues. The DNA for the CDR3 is TGTGCCAGCAGCCGAACGACTAGCGGGGCATACAATGAGCAGTTCTTC. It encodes CASSRTTSGAYNEQFF.

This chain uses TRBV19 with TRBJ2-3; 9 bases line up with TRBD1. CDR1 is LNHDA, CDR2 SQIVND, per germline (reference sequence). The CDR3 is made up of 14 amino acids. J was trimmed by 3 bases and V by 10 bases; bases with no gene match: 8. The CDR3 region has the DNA TGTGCCACCAACGGACAGGGGCTAACAGATACGCAGTATTTT. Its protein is CATNGQGLTDTQYF.

In nucleotides, the CDR3 is TGTGCCAGCAGCTCCCAGTGGGGGGGCATCTATGGCTACACCTTC. This gives the protein CASSSQWGGIYGYTF. The rearrangement joins TRBV7-9 to TRBJ1-2, with D perhaps TRBD1 (6 bases). In germline, CDR1 is SEHNR, CDR2 FQNEAQ (reference sequence). The CDR3 runs to 15 residues. The V end lost 4 bases, the J end lost 4 bases, and 16 bases lay between the germline ends.

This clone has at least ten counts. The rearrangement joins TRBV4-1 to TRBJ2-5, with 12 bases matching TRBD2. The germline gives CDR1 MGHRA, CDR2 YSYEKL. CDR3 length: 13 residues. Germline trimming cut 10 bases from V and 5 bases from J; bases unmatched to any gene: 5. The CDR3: CATALAGGETQYF. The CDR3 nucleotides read TGCGCCACGGCTCTAGCGGGGGGGGAGACCCAGTACTTC.

CDR3 in amino acids: CASSRLANFGDTQYF. CDR3 in DNA: TGTGCCAGCAGTCGACTAGCGAACTTCGGGGATACGCAGTATTTT. This rearrangement joins TRBV6-5 to TRBJ2-3; 8 nucleotides line up with TRBD2. Germline V gene sequence: CDR1 MNHEY, CDR2 SVGAGI. The CDR3 totals 15 residues. The V segment lost 5 bases and the J segment 6 bases; nucleotides outside the gene matches: 10.